The sequence of this T cell receptor beta chain was determined in a study of human T cells and chemical hapten exposure. TCRdb independently ran MiXCR on the RACE reads; one entry per CDR3 protein. This table holds approximately 400,000 distinct CDR3 sequences, approximately 5% found once. The time point here: pre-sensitization, week 0. Sample treatment: therapeutic diphenylcyclopropenone sensitization with weekly scalp DPC. The V and J ends lost 6 bases and 15 bases, in that order; junction bases with no gene match: 6. Germline-derived CDR1 and CDR2 are DFQATT and SNEGSKA (reference sequence). The CDR3 length is 11 residues.

The clonotype comes from a woman aged 50 to 60 with alopecia areata. Some clones in this sample may be carry-over from other donors' samples. The material was whole blood, obtained in connection with sensitization to the hapten diphenylcyclopropenone (DPC). The chain joins TRBV20-1 to TRBJ2-1; the match to TRBD2 covers 12 bases. This CDR3 reads CSALLAGGRFF. DNA of the CDR3: TGCAGTGCCTTACTAGCGGGAGGAAGGTTCTTC.